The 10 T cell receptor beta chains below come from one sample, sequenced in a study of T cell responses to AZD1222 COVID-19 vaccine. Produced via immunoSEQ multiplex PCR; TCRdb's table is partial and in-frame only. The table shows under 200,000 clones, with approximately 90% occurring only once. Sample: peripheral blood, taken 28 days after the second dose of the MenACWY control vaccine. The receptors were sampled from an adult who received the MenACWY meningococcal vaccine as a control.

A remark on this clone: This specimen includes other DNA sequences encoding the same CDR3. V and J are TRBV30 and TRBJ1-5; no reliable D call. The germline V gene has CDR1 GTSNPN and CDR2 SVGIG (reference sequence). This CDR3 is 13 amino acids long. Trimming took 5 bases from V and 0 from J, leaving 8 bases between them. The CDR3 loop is CAWSLDSNQPQHF. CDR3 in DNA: TGTGCCTGGTCCTTAGATAGCAATCAGCCCCAGCATTTT.

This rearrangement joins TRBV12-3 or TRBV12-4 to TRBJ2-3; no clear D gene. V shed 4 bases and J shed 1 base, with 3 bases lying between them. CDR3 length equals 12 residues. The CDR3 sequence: CASSWGTDTQYF. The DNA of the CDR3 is TGTGCCAGCAGTTGGGGCACAGATACGCAGTATTTT.

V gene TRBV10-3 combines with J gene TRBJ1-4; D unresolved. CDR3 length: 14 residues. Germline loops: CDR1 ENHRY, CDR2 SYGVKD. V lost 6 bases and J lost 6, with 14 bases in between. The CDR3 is CAISPYKADEKLFF. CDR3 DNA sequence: TGTGCCATCAGCCCGTATAAAGCGGATGAAAAACTGTTTTTT.

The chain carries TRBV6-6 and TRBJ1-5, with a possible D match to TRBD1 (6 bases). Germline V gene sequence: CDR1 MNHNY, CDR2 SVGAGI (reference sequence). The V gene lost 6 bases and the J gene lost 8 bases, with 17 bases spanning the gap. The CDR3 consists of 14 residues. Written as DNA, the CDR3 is TGTGCCAGCAGGGACTGGTCAGACAGGAAGCCCCAGCATTTT. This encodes CASRDWSDRKPQHF.

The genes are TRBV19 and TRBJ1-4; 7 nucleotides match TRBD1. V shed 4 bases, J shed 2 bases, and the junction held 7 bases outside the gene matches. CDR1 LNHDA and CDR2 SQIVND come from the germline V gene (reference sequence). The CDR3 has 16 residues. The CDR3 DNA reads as TGTGCCAGTAGTACTCCACAGGGGCTGACTAATGAAAAACTGTTTTTT. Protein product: CASSTPQGLTNEKLFF.

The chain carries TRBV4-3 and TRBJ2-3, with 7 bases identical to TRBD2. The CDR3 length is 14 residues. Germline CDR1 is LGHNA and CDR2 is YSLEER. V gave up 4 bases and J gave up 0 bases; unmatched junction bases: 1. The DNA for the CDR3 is TGCGCCAGCAGCCCGGGGGGTAGCACAGATACGCAGTATTTT. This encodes CASSPGGSTDTQYF.

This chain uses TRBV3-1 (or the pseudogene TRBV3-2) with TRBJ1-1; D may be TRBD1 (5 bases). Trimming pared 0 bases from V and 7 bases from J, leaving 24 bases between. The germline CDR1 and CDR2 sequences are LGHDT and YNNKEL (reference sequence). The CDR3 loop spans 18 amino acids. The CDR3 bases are TGTGCCAGCAGCCAAGATAGGATAAATGGCAGGGCTCGCGGTGAAGCTTTCTTT. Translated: CASSQDRINGRARGEAFF.

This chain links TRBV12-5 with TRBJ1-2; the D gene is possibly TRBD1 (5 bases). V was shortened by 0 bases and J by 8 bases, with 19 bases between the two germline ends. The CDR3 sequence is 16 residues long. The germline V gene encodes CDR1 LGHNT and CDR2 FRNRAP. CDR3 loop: CASGLVPGGDEAGYTF. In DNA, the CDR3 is TGTGCTAGTGGTTTGGTGCCCGGGGGAGACGAGGCCGGCTACACCTTC.

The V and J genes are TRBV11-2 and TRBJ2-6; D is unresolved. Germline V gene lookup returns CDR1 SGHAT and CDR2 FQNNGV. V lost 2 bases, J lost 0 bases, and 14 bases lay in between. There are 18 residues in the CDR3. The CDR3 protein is CASSLTGSPGSGANVLTF. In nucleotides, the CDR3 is TGTGCCAGCAGCTTAACCGGCAGCCCCGGCTCTGGGGCCAACGTCCTGACTTTC.

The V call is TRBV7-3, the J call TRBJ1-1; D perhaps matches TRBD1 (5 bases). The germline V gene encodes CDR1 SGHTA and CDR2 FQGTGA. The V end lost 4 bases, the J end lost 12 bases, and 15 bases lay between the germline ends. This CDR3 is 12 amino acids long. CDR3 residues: CASSSPGARTFF. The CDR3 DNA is TGTGCCAGCAGCTCCCCCGGGGCGCGAACTTTCTTT.